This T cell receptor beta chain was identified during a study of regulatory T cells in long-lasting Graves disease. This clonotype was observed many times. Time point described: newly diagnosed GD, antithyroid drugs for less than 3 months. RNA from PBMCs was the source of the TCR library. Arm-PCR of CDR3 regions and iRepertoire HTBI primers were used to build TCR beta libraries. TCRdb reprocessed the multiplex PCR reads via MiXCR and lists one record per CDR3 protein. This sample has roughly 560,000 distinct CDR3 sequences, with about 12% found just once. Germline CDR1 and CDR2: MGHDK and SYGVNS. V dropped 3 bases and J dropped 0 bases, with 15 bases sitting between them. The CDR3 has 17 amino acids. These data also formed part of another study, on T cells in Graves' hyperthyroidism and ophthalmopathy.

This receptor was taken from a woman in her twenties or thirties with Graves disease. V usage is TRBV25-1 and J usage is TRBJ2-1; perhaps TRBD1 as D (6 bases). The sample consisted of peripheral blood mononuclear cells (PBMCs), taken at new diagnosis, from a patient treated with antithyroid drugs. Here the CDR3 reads CASSDPAQGPSYNEQFF. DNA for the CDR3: TGTGCCAGCAGTGACCCTGCCCAGGGGCCCTCCTACAATGAGCAGTTCTTC.